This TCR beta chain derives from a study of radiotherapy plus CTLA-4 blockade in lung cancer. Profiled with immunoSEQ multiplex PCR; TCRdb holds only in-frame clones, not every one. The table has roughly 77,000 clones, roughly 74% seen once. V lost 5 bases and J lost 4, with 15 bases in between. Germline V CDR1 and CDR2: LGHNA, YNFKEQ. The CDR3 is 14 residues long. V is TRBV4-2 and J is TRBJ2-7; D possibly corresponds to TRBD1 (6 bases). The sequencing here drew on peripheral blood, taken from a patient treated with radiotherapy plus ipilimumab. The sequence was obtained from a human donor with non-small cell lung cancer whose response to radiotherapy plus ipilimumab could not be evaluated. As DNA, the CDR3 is TGTGCCAGCAGCTTTAGGGGGACCCGATACGAGCAGTACTTC. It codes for CASSFRGTRYEQYF.